This entry lists 5 T cell receptor beta chains sequenced from one sample in a study of human T cells and chemical hapten exposure. Time point of the sample: patch test 1, 2 weeks after DPC sensitization. Treatment specified: therapeutic diphenylcyclopropenone sensitization with weekly scalp DPC. TCRdb independently ran MiXCR on the RACE reads; one entry per CDR3 protein. The repertoire includes 100,000 or so distinct CDR3 sequences, 10% of them detected once, and about 2.4% sits in the top ten. Sequencing was performed on whole blood, taken in connection with sensitization to the hapten diphenylcyclopropenone (DPC). The receptors come from a man in his forties with alopecia areata. Some clones in this sample may be carry-over from other donors' samples.

This clonotype was detected a few times. The genes are TRBV7-9 and TRBJ2-2; the D gene is possibly TRBD2 (5 bases). Per germline, CDR1 SEHNR and CDR2 FQNEAQ (reference sequence). The CDR3 sequence is 15 residues long. The V gene lost 5 bases and the J gene lost 4 bases, with 14 bases spanning the gap. The CDR3 loop is CASSQWTLSTGELFF. The DNA of the CDR3 is TGTGCCAGCAGCCAATGGACTCTCTCCACCGGGGAGCTGTTTTTT. The full variable domain, with the rest looked up from reference TRBV7-9 and TRBJ2-2, is DTGVSQNPRHKITKRGQNVTFRCDPISEHNRLYWYRQTLGQGPEFLTYFQNEAQLEKSRLLSDRFSAERPKGSFSTLEIQRTEQGDSAMYLCASSQWTLSTGELFFGEGSRLTVL.

This clonotype has at least ten counts. The chain recombines TRBV7-3 with TRBJ2-1; 15 nucleotides match TRBD2. After removal of 4 bases from V and 7 bases from J, the junction contained 5 bases not matched to a gene. Germline CDR1 and CDR2: SGHTA and FQGTGA. CDR3 length equals 16 residues. Written as DNA, the CDR3 is TGTGCCAGCAGCTGGGGACTAGCGGGAGGAAGGAATGAGCAGTTCTTC. Its protein product is CASSWGLAGGRNEQFF.

The V gene is TRBV12-3 or TRBV12-4, the J gene TRBJ2-2; 7 bases line up with TRBD1. The CDR3 runs to 16 residues. With 5 bases clipped from V and 0 bases from J, the junction kept 6 bases outside the gene matches. The chain's CDR3 is CASSPGQPTNTGELFF. The CDR3 coding sequence is TGTGCCAGCAGTCCGGGACAGCCTACGAACACCGGGGAGCTGTTTTTT.

This clonotype was seen more than once but under ten times. The rearrangement joins TRBV11-1 to TRBJ2-5, with 8 bases that match TRBD2. The germline gives CDR1 SGHAT, CDR2 FQDESV (reference sequence). V gave up 5 bases and J gave up 2 bases; unmatched junction bases: 7. CDR3 length equals 15 residues. The CDR3 loop reads CASSRTSGGQETQYF. The DNA of the CDR3 is TGTGCCAGCAGCCGTACTAGCGGCGGGCAAGAGACCCAGTACTTC.

This clonotype was counted many times. This chain connects TRBV7-8 to TRBJ1-1, with D tentatively TRBD1 (5 bases). CDR1 is SGHVS, CDR2 FQNEAQ, per germline. V was cut by 1 base and J by 3 bases, with 12 bases left in between. The length of the CDR3 is 15 residues. CDR3 bases: TGTGCCAGCAGCTTAGTCCAGGCAGGGTACACTGAAGCTTTCTTT. It codes for CASSLVQAGYTEAFF.